These T cell receptor beta chains were read from a single sample in a study of CD8 T cells in Susac syndrome. TCRdb called the immunoSEQ multiplex PCR reads again in MiXCR, with one record for every CDR3 protein. The top ten hold approximately 0.1% of the sample, which has 200,000 to 300,000 distinct CDR3 sequences, roughly 95% seen once. The sample was CD4+ T cells from PBMCs. These receptors came from a human donor with Susac syndrome. The CDR3 runs from the conserved cysteine through the conserved F or W. Fields, in order: J gene, V gene, D gene, clone size, CDR3 DNA, CDR3 protein. A D gene is named only where the DNA matches it firmly. A clone size is listed for some rows: how often the clone was seen (once, few, many), or a class if it is expanded.

TRBJ2-7 | TRBV29-1 | - | - | TGCAGCGTCTTGAGGGACTACGAGCAGTACTTC | CSVLRDYEQYF
TRBJ2-1 | TRBV28 | - | - | TGTGCCAGCACCCGGTATAATGAGCAGTTCTTC | CASTRYNEQFF
TRBJ1-2 | TRBV20-1 | - | - | TGCAGTGCTAGAGATCCCATGGCTCGTGGCTACACCTTC | CSARDPMARGYTF
TRBJ1-1 | TRBV29-1 | - | - | TGCAGCGTAGCTCAGAACACTGAAGCTTTCTTT | CSVAQNTEAFF
TRBJ2-1 | TRBV19 | TRBD1 | - | TGTGCCAGTAGTCCCCAGGACAGGTTAGGTGAGCAGTTCTTC | CASSPQDRLGEQFF
TRBJ2-3 | TRBV27 | - | once | TGTGCCAGCAGTTTTAGGGGAGTTAGCACAGATACGCAGTATTTT | CASSFRGVSTDTQYF
TRBJ2-3 | TRBV29-1 | - | few | TGCAGCGTTGAATCGGATACGCAGTATTTT | CSVESDTQYF
TRBJ1-1 | TRBV24-1 | - | - | TGTGCCACCAGGGGGGATGGGGACACTGAAGCTTTCTTT | CATRGDGDTEAFF
TRBJ1-1 | TRBV12-3/TRBV12-4 | - | - | TGTGCCAGCAGTCAAGACAGAGCTAAAGCTTTCTTT | CASSQDRAKAFF
TRBJ2-1 | TRBV4-1 | - | - | TGCGCCAGCAGTCGGAGGCAAGGGGGACCCATTACAGCCTCCTACAATGAGCAGTTCTTC | CASSRRQGGPITASYNEQFF
TRBJ2-7 | TRBV29-1 | - | - | TGCAGCGTTGCCCAGCCGCAGACATACGAGCAGTACTTC | CSVAQPQTYEQYF
TRBJ1-3 | TRBV29-1 | TRBD1 | - | TGCAGCGTTGATCCCTCAAACAGGGGGGACGGAAACACCATATATTTT | CSVDPSNRGDGNTIYF
TRBJ2-1 | TRBV4-2 | TRBD2 | - | TGTGCCAGCAGCCAAAGCGGAGCGGGAGCCTCTTACAATGAGCAGTTCTTC | CASSQSGAGASYNEQFF
TRBJ2-5 | TRBV15 | - | - | TGTGCCACCAGTCCCCGTACCGGGGGGCGGCAGACCCAGTACTTC | CATSPRTGGRQTQYF
TRBJ1-1 | TRBV20-1 | - | - | TGCAGTGCCAGGGGAGGGGGGAGTCCTGTGAGGGAAGCTTTCTTT | CSARGGGSPVREAFF
TRBJ2-3 | TRBV9 | - | - | TGTGCCAGCAGCGTTTCCGGAGTAAGAAGCACAGATACGCAGTATTTT | CASSVSGVRSTDTQYF
TRBJ2-7 | TRBV28 | TRBD1 | - | TGTGCCAGCAGTTTTCTTCCTGGACAGGGGGCCTACGAGCAGTACTTC | CASSFLPGQGAYEQYF
TRBJ2-7 | TRBV20-1 | TRBD2 | - | TGCAGTGCTAGTCGACCCATCCCGGGACTAGTCCTCTACGAGCAGTACTTC | CSASRPIPGLVLYEQYF
TRBJ2-1 | TRBV20-1 | TRBD1 | - | TGCAGTGCTACGACAGGGTCGGGAAATGAGCAGTTCTTC | CSATTGSGNEQFF
TRBJ2-7 | TRBV29-1 | TRBD1 | - | TGCAGCGTTGGGGCCGGGACAGGGGGTCTGCGTGAGCAGTACTTC | CSVGAGTGGLREQYF
TRBJ1-5 | TRBV15 | - | - | TGTGCCACCAGCAGTGAGCGGCAGCAGCCCCAGCATTTT | CATSSERQQPQHF
TRBJ2-6 | TRBV9 | - | - | TGTGCCAGCAGCGTAGAAGGGTTCACTGGGGCCAACGTCCTGACTTTC | CASSVEGFTGANVLTF
TRBJ1-2 | TRBV30 | TRBD1 | - | TGTGCCTGGAGTGTACTTGGAGGGGGCGATTTCTATGGCTACACCTTC | CAWSVLGGGDFYGYTF
TRBJ2-7 | TRBV28 | - | - | TGTGCCAGCAGTAACCGGGACTCAGATGCCTACGAGCAGTACTTC | CASSNRDSDAYEQYF
TRBJ1-1 | TRBV29-1 | - | - | TGCAGCGTTAAACAGGGTCGCACTGAAGCTTTCTTT | CSVKQGRTEAFF
TRBJ1-2 | TRBV20-1 | - | once | TGCAGTGCTAGAGCCGGGACCCCAAAGGGCTACACCTTC | CSARAGTPKGYTF
TRBJ2-5 | TRBV20-1 | - | - | TGCAGTGCTAGAGTTGGAGGGGGCGCTGAGACCCAGTACTTC | CSARVGGGAETQYF
TRBJ2-7 | TRBV11-1 | - | - | TGTGCCAGCAGTAGAGGGGACACCACCTACGAGCAGTACTTC | CASSRGDTTYEQYF
TRBJ2-1 | TRBV30 | - | - | TGTGCCTGGAGTGTACTGGACCGGTCCTACAATGAGCAGTTCTTC | CAWSVLDRSYNEQFF
TRBJ2-5 | TRBV20-1 | - | - | TGCAGTGCTAGAGTCATACTCAACCAAGAGACCCAGTACTTC | CSARVILNQETQYF
TRBJ2-5 | TRBV10-1 | - | - | TGCGCCAGCAGTCGCTACAGGGAGGAGACCCAGTACTTC | CASSRYREETQYF
TRBJ2-1 | TRBV12-3/TRBV12-4 | - | once | TGTGCCAGCAGTTTTGTTGCGTTTCGCAATGAGCAGTTCTTC | CASSFVAFRNEQFF
TRBJ2-3 | TRBV6-5 | - | - | TGTGCCAGCAGTCGAGCGGCGGGAGATACGCAGTATTTT | CASSRAAGDTQYF
TRBJ1-3 | TRBV29-1 | - | - | TGCAGCGAGATGGGACATTTGAGCTCTGGAAACACCATATATTTT | CSEMGHLSSGNTIYF
TRBJ2-5 | TRBV20-1 | - | - | TGCAGTGCTAGAGGCGGGACAGCTAACCAAGAGACCCAGTACTTC | CSARGGTANQETQYF
TRBJ2-7 | TRBV27 | - | - | TGTGCCAGCAGGGTAGGGCTCCCACCCGCCGAGCAGTACTTC | CASRVGLPPAEQYF
TRBJ2-5 | TRBV30 | TRBD1 | - | TGTGCCTGGGACGGGACAGGGTATAAAGAGACCCAGTACTTC | CAWDGTGYKETQYF
TRBJ2-3 | TRBV30 | TRBD2 | - | TGTGCCTGGAGCCGCGGGACTAGCGCGTCTTACACAGATACGCAGTATTTT | CAWSRGTSASYTDTQYF
TRBJ1-5 | TRBV4-1 | - | - | TGCGCCAGCAGCCAAGAGGGCAGCGTTGGTAGCAATCAGCCCCAGCATTTT | CASSQEGSVGSNQPQHF
TRBJ2-2 | TRBV5-1 | - | - | TGCGCCAGCAGCTCGGGACGGCGAAACACCGGGGAGCTGTTTTTT | CASSSGRRNTGELFF
TRBJ1-4 | TRBV11-1 | - | - | TGTGCCAGCAGCTTAGGTGGAGCAACTAATGAAAAACTGTTTTTT | CASSLGGATNEKLFF
TRBJ1-5 | TRBV29-1 | - | - | TGCAGCGTTGGGGTAGGGGGAAAGCCCCAGCATTTT | CSVGVGGKPQHF
TRBJ2-3 | TRBV18 | - | - | TGTGCCAGCTCGCCTTTGATCACAGATACGCAGTATTTT | CASSPLITDTQYF
TRBJ2-5 | TRBV6-6 | TRBD1 | - | TGTGCCAGCAACCGACAGGGAAGGCAAGAGACCCAGTACTTC | CASNRQGRQETQYF
TRBJ1-5 | TRBV9 | - | - | TGTGCCAGCAGCGTAGGTAGTAGCAATCAGCCCCAGCATTTT | CASSVGSSNQPQHF
TRBJ2-7 | TRBV28 | TRBD2 | - | TGTGCCAGCAGCCGTACGACTAGTCCGGGAGGTTACGAGCAGTACTTC | CASSRTTSPGGYEQYF
TRBJ1-1 | TRBV12-3/TRBV12-4 | - | - | TGTGCCAGCAGCCCCCGGCACGCGGGGAACACTGAAGCTTTCTTT | CASSPRHAGNTEAFF
TRBJ1-2 | TRBV30 | TRBD1 | - | TGTGCCTGGAAGCTTCTTGGACAGGACCACTATGGCTACACCTTC | CAWKLLGQDHYGYTF
TRBJ2-6 | TRBV29-1 | - | - | TGCAGCGTCGTTCGGACTGGATACCCTCGAGGGGCCAACGTCCTGACTTTC | CSVVRTGYPRGANVLTF
TRBJ2-1 | TRBV30 | - | - | TGTGCCTGGAGCCCCGGGCCCGGCTCTAATGAGCAGTTCTTC | CAWSPGPGSNEQFF
TRBJ2-1 | TRBV2 | - | - | TGTGCCAGCGGGGGGGGCGTTCCTGAGCAGTTCTTC | CASGGGVPEQFF
TRBJ2-1 | TRBV2 | - | once | TGTGCCAGCAGAAAAAAGGGTAGCCCGGGGTACAATGAGCAGTTCTTC | CASRKKGSPGYNEQFF
TRBJ1-1 | TRBV25-1 | - | - | TGTGCCAGCAGTGTAACAGGGTCTAGTGTTTCTGAAGCTTTCTTT | CASSVTGSSVSEAFF
TRBJ2-3 | TRBV2 | - | few | TGTGCCAGCAGTGAAGCGGGCATTGGCACAGATACGCAGTATTTT | CASSEAGIGTDTQYF